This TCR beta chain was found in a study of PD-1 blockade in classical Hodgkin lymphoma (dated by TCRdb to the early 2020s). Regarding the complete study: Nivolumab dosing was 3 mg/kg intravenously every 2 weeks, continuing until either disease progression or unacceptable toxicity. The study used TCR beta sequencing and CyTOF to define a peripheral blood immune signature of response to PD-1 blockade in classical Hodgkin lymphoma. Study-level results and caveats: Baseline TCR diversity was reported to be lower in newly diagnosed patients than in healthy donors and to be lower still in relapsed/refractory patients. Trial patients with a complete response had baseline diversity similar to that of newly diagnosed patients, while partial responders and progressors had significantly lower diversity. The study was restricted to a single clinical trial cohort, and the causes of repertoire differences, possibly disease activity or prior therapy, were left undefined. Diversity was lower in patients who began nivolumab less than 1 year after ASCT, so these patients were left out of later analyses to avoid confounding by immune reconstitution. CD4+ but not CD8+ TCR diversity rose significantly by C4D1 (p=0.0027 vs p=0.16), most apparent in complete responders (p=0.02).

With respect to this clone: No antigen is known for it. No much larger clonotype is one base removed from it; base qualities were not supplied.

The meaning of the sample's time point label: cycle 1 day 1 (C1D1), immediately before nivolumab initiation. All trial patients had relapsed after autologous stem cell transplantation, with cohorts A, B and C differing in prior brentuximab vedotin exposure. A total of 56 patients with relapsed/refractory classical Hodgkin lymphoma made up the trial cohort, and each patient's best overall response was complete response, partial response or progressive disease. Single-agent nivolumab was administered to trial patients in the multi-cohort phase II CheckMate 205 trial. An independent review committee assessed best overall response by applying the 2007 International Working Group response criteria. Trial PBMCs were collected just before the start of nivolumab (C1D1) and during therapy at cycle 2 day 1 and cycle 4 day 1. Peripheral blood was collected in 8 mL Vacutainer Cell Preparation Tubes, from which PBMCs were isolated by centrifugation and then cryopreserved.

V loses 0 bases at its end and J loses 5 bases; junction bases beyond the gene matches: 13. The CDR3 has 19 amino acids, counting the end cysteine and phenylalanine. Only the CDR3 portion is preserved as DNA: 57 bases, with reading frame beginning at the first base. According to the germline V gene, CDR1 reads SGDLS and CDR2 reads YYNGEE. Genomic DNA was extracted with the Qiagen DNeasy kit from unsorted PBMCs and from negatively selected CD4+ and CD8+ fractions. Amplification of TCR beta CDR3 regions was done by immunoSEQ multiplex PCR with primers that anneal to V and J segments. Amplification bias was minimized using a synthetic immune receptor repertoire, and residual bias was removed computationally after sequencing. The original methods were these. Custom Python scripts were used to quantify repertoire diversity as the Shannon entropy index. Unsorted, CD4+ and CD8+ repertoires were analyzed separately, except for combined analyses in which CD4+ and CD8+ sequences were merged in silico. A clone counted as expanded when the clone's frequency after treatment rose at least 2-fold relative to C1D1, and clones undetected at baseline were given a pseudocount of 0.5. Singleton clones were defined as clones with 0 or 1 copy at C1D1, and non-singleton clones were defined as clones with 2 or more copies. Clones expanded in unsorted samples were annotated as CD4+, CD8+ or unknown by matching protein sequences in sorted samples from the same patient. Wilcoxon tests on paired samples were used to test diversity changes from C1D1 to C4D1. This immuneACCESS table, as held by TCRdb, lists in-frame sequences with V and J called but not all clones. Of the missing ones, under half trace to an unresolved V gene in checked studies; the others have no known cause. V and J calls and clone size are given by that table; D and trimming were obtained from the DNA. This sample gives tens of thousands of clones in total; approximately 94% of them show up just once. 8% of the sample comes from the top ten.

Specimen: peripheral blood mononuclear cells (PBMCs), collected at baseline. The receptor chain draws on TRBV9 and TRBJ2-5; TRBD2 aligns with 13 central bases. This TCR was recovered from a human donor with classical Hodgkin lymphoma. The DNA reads TGTGCCAGCAGCGTAGCCGGGACTAGCGGGGAGATCTCCTGGGAGACCCAGTACTTC. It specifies CASSVAGTSGEISWETQYF.